This paragraph reports one T cell receptor beta chain. Antigen unknown. Only in-frame clones appear in the TCRdb table, and some are missing; sequencing was by immunoSEQ multiplex PCR. Among about 240,000 clones, more than 75% were seen once, and the ten largest hold 1% to 1.5%. The source of the sample is a study of cytomegalovirus exposure and HLA in healthy donors. About the study: The roughly 110 validation repertoires were reported in a later analysis to have been generated on the same platform as the roughly 720 first-cohort repertoires.

Study-wide results and limits: Many donors shared some public TCRs, even though most TCR sequences were rare. Within the 120 validation repertoires, first-cohort TCR clusters tended to co-occur, according to a later analysis.

With 4 bases removed from V and 9 bases from J, the gap between germline ends came to 13 bases. The length of the CDR3 is 13 residues. Germline V gives CDR1 SGHNT, CDR2 YYREEE (reference sequence). The sequence was obtained from a woman under 40 in good health and CMV-seropositive. The chain combines TRBV5-4 with TRBJ2-2, with D unclear. The sequenced sample was PBMCs. The CDR3 coding sequence is TGTGCCAGCAGCGCCAACTACGACCGGGAGCTGTTTTTT. Amino acid sequence: CASSANYDRELFF.